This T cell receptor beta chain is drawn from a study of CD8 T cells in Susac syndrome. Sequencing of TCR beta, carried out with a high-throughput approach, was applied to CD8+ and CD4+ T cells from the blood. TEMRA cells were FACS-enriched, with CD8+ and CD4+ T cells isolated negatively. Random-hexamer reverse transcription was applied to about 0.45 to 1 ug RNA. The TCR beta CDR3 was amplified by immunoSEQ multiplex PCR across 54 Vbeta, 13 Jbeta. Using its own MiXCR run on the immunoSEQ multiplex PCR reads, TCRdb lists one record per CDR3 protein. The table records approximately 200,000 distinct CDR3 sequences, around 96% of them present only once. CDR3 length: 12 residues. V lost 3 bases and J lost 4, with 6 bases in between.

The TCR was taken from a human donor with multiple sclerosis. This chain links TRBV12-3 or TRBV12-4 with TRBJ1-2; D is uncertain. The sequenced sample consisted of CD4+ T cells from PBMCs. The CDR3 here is CASSFVGYGYTF. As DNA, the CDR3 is TGTGCCAGCAGTTTTGTGGGCTATGGCTACACCTTC.